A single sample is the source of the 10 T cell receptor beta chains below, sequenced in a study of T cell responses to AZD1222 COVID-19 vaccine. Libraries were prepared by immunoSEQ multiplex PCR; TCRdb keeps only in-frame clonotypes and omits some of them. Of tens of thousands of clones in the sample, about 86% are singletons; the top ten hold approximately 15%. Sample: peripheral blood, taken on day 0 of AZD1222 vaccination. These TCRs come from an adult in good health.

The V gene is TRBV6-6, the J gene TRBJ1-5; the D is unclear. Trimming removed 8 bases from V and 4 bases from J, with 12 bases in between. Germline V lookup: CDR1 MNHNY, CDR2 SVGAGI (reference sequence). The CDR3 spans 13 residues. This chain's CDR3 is CASAPTVNQPQHF. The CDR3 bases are TGTGCCAGCGCCCCCACTGTAAATCAGCCCCAGCATTTT.

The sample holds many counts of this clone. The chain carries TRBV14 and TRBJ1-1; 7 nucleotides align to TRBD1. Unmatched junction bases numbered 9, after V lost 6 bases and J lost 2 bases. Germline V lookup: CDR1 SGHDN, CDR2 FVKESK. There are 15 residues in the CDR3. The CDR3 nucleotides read TGTGCCAGCAGTCCCACCGGGACAGTAAACACTGAAGCTTTCTTT. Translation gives CASSPTGTVNTEAFF.

The CDR3 reads CASSQPRDRDTGELFF. The CDR3 DNA reads TGCGCCAGCAGCCAACCTCGGGACAGGGACACCGGGGAGCTGTTTTTT. The rearrangement links TRBV4-1 to TRBJ2-2; 9 positions agree with TRBD1. The germline CDR1 and CDR2 sequences are MGHRA and YSYEKL. The CDR3 is made up of 16 amino acids. With V trimmed by 2 bases and J by 3 bases, 4 bases remained unmatched.

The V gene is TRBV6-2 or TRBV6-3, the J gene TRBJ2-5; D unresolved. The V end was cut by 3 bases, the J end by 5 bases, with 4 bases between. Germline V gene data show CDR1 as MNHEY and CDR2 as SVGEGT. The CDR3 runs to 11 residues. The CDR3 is CASSYTETQYF. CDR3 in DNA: TGTGCCAGCAGTTATACCGAGACCCAGTACTTC.

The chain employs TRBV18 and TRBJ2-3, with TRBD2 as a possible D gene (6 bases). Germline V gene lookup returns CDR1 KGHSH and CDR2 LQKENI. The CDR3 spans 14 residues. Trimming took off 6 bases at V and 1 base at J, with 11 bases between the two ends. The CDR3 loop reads CASSGASGTDTQYF. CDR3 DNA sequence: TGTGCCAGCTCCGGGGCTAGCGGCACAGATACGCAGTATTTT.

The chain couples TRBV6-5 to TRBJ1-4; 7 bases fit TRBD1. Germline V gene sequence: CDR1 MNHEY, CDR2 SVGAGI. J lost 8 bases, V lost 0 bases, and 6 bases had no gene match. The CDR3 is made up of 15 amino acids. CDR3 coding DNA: TGTGCCAGCAGTTACTCGGCCAGGGGGGGAGAAAAACTGTTTTTT. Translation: CASSYSARGGEKLFF.

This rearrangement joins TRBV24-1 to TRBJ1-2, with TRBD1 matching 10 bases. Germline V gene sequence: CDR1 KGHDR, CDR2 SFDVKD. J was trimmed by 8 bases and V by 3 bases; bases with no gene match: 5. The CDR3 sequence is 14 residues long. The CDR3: CATSDPGTGEGYTF. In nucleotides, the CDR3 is TGTGCCACCAGTGATCCCGGGACAGGGGAAGGCTACACCTTC.

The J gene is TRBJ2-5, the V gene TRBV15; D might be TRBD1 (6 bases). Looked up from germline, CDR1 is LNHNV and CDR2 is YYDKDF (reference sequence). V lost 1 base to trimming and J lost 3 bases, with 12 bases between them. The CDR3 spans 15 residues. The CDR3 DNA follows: TGTGCCACCAGCAGAGGAGGGGGTTGGGAAGAGACCCAGTACTTC. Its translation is CATSRGGGWEETQYF.

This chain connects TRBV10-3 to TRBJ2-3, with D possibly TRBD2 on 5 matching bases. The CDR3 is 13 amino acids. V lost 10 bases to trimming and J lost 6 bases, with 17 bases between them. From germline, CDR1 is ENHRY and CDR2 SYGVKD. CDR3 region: CATDTRPGDTQYF. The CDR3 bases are TGTGCCACGGATACTAGGCCGGGGGATACGCAGTATTTT.

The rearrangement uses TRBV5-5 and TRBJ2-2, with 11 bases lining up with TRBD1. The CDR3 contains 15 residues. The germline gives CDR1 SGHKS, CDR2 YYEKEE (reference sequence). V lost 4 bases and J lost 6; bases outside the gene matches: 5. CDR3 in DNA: TGTGCCAGCAGCCTGGGACAGGGGGTGCCCGGGGAGCTGTTTTTT. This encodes CASSLGQGVPGELFF.